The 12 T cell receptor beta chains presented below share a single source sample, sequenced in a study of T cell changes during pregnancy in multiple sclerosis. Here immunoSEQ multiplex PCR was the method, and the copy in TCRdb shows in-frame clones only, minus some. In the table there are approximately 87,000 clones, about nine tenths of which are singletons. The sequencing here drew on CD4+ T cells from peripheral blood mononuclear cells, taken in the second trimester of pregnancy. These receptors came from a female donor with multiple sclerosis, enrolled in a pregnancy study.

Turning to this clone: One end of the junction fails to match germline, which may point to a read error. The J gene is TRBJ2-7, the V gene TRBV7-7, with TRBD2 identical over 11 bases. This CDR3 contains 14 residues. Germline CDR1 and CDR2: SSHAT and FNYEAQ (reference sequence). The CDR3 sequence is CASSLAGGAYEQYF. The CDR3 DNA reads TGTGCTAGCAGCTTAGCGGGGGGGGCCTACGAGCAGTACTTC.

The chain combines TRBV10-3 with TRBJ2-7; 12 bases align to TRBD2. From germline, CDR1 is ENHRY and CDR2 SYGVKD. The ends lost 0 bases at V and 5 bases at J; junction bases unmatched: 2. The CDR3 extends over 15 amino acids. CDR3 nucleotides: TGTGCCATCAGTGAGTCGGGACTAGCGGGCGACGAGCAGTACTTC. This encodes CAISESGLAGDEQYF.

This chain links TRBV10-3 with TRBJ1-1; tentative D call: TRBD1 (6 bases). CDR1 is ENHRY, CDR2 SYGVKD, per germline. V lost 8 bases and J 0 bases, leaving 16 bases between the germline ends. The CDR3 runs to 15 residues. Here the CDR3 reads CAIAGTPSMNTEAFF. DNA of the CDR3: TGTGCCATCGCTGGGACACCGTCTATGAACACTGAAGCTTTCTTT.

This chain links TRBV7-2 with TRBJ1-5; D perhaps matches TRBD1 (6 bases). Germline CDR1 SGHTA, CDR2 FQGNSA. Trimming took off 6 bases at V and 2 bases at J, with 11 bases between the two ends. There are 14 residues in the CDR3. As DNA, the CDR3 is TGTGCCAGCAGTCAGGGGTCGGGCAATCAGCCCCAGCATTTT. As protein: CASSQGSGNQPQHF.

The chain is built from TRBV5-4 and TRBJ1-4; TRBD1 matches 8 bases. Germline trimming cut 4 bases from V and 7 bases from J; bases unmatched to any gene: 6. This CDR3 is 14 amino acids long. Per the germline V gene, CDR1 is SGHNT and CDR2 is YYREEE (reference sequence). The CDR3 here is CASSGGQGAEKLFF. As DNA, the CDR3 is TGTGCCAGCAGCGGGGGGCAGGGGGCTGAAAAACTGTTTTTT. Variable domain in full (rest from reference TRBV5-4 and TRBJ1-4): ETGVTQSPTHLIKTRGQQVTLRCSSQSGHNTVSWYQQALGQGPQFIFQYYREEENGRGNFPPRFSGLQFPNYSSELNVNALELDDSALYLCASSGGQGAEKLFFGSGTQLSVL.

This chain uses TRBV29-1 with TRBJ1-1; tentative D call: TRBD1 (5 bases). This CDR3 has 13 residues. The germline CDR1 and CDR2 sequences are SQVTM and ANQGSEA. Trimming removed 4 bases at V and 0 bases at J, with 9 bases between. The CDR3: CSVVGVMNTEAFF. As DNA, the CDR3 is TGCAGCGTTGTAGGGGTTATGAACACTGAAGCTTTCTTT. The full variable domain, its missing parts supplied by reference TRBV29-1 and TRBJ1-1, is SAVISQKPSRDICQRGTSLTIQCQVDSQVTMMFWYRQQPGQSLTLIATANQGSEATYESGFVIDKFPISRPNLTFSTLTVSNMSPEDSSIYLCSVVGVMNTEAFFGQGTRLTVV.

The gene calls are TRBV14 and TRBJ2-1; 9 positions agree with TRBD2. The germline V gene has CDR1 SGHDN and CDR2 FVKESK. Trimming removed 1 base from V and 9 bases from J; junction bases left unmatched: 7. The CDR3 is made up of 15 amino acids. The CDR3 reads CASSQVGGRAGEQFF. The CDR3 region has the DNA TGTGCCAGCAGCCAAGTGGGCGGGAGGGCCGGTGAGCAGTTCTTC. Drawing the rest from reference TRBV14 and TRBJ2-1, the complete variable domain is EAGVTQFPSHSVIEKGQTVTLRCDPISGHDNLYWYRRVMGKEIKFLLHFVKESKQDESGMPNNRFLAERTGGTYSTLKVQPAELEDSGVYFCASSQVGGRAGEQFFGPGTRLTVL.

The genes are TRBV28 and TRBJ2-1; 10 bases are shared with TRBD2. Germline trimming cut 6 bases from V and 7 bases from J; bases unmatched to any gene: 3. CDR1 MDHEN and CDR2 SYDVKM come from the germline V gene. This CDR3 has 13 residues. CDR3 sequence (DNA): TGTGCCAGCAGATCTAGCGGGAGTAATGAGCAGTTCTTC. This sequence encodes CASRSSGSNEQFF.

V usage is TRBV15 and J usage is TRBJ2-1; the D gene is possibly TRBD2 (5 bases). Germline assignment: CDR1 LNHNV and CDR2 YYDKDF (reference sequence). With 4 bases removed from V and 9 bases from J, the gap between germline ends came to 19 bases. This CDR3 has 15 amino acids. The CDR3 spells CATSNSKGAPIEQFF. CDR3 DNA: TGTGCCACCAGCAACTCCAAGGGAGCTCCCATTGAGCAGTTCTTC.

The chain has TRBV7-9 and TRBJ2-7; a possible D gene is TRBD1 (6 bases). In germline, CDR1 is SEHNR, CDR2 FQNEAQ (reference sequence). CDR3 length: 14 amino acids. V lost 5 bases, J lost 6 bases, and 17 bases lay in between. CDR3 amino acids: CASSPPGTPGEQYF. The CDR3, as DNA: TGTGCCAGCAGCCCCCCCGGGACACCCGGCGAGCAGTACTTC.

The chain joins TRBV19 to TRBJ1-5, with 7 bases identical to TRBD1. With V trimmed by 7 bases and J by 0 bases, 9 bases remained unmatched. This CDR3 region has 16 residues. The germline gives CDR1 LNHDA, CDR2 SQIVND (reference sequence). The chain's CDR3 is CASKRVGGSSNQPQHF. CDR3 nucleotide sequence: TGTGCCAGTAAAAGAGTAGGGGGCTCTAGCAATCAGCCCCAGCATTTT. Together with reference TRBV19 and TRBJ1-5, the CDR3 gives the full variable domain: DGGITQSPKYLFRKEGQNVTLSCEQNLNHDAMYWYRQDPGQGLRLIYYSQIVNDFQKGDIAEGYSVSREKKESFPLTVTSAQKNPTAFYLCASKRVGGSSNQPQHFGDGTRLSIL.

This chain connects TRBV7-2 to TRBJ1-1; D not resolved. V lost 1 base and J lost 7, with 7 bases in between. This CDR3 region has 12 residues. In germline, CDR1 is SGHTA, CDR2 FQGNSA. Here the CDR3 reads CASSLGYNEAFF. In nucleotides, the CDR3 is TGTGCCAGCAGCTTAGGATACAATGAAGCTTTCTTT.